The 10 T cell receptor beta chains reported below all come from one sample, sequenced in a study of Graves' ophthalmopathy and Graves' hyperthyroidism. Researchers took RNA transcripts and amplified TCR beta CDR3 regions from them. After a first-round RT-PCR with HTBI primers, a second-round multiplex PCR was run. TCRdb processed the multiplex PCR reads anew with MiXCR; each CDR3 protein has one entry. Of some 200,000 distinct CDR3 sequences in the sample, 25% to 35% were seen once. The sample was peripheral blood. These receptors all come from a man between 45 and 60 years old with Graves' ophthalmopathy.

The V gene is TRBV12-3 or TRBV12-4, the J gene TRBJ2-2; D tentatively fits TRBD1 or TRBD2 (5 bases each). This CDR3 is 14 amino acids long. V dropped 10 bases and J dropped 1 base, with 13 bases sitting between them. In DNA form, the CDR3 reads TGTGCCACCAAGGGACGGAGGAACACCGGGGAGCTGTTTTTT. This codes for CATKGRRNTGELFF.

V gene TRBV7-2 combines with J gene TRBJ1-6; D ambiguous. Trimming took 2 bases from V and 8 from J, leaving 10 bases between them. This CDR3 contains 14 residues. Germline V gives CDR1 SGHTA, CDR2 FQGNSA. The CDR3 reads CASSLKIGDSPLHF. CDR3 in DNA: TGTGCCAGCAGCTTAAAAATTGGGGATTCACCCCTCCACTTT.

This clonotype was seen at least ten times. The V and J genes are TRBV20-1 and TRBJ2-7; D possibly uses TRBD1 or TRBD2 (5 bases each). V was trimmed by 6 bases and J by 3 bases, leaving 21 bases between them. The germline V gene encodes CDR1 DFQATT and CDR2 SNEGSKA (reference sequence). The CDR3 spans 15 residues. The CDR3 here is CSAQHRDRLFYEQYF. The DNA of the CDR3 is TGCAGTGCCCAGCACCGGGACCGACTCTTCTACGAGCAGTACTTC.

This clonotype came up many times. The chain has TRBV6-1 and TRBJ1-5, with 9 bases aligning to TRBD1. The V gene's germline CDR1 is MNHNS and CDR2 SASEGT. This CDR3 has 16 amino acids. The junction had 13 bases not matched to a gene; V was cut back by 6 bases and J by 7 bases. The CDR3 DNA reads TGTGCCAGCAGAGGGCCCCAGGGACAGGGACGGCAGCCCCAGCATTTT. This translates into CASRGPQGQGRQPQHF.

The chain is built from TRBV28 and TRBJ1-6; the match to TRBD1 covers 10 bases. V was clipped by 4 bases and J by 7 bases; unmatched bases: 16. The CDR3 loop spans 19 amino acids. The germline V gene has CDR1 MDHEN and CDR2 SYDVKM. This chain's CDR3 is CASSSAFNDRGLRNSPLHF. The CDR3 nucleotides read TGTGCCAGCAGTTCCGCCTTTAATGACAGGGGGCTAAGGAATTCACCCCTCCACTTT.

The gene calls are TRBV20-1 and TRBJ2-7; tentative D call: TRBD1 (5 bases). V was shortened by 3 bases and J by 5 bases, with 20 bases between the two germline ends. The CDR3 totals 15 residues. Germline CDR1 and CDR2: DFQATT and SNEGSKA (reference sequence). CDR3 sequence (DNA): TGCAGTGCTAGTCACGGGCGCGAAGGGGTCCACGAGCAGTACTTC. Its translation is CSASHGREGVHEQYF.

This clonotype was counted ten times or more. The chain uses TRBV6-1 and TRBJ1-3; D not resolved. The CDR3 spans 15 residues. Trimming took off 7 bases at V and 0 bases at J, with 13 bases between the two ends. Looked up from germline, CDR1 is MNHNS and CDR2 is SASEGT. The CDR3 sequence: CASTNPGSSGNTIYF. DNA for the CDR3: TGTGCCAGCACCAATCCAGGAAGCTCTGGAAACACCATATATTTT.

This clonotype was detected only a few times. This chain joins TRBV6-2 or TRBV6-3 and TRBJ1-1; D perhaps matches TRBD1 (5 bases). The CDR3 covers 14 residues. Germline V gene sequence: CDR1 MNHEY, CDR2 SVGEGT. V was shortened by 3 bases and J by 4 bases, with 12 bases between the two germline ends. DNA of the CDR3: TGTGCCAGCAGTTATCTAGGGGATCTCACTGAAGCTTTCTTT. It is translated as CASSYLGDLTEAFF.

This clonotype has ten or more counts. V gene TRBV7-2 combines with J gene TRBJ2-7; the match to TRBD2 covers 7 bases. CDR1 SGHTA and CDR2 FQGNSA come from the germline V gene. J was trimmed by 6 bases and V by 1 base; bases with no gene match: 6. The CDR3 contains 14 residues. This CDR3 reads CASSLGGRALEQYF. CDR3 DNA sequence: TGTGCCAGCAGCTTAGGTGGGAGGGCGCTCGAGCAGTACTTC.

This clonotype was detected ten times or more. This chain links TRBV7-2 with TRBJ2-5; 8 bases line up with TRBD2. This CDR3 has 16 residues. Germline lookup yields CDR1 SGHTA and CDR2 FQGNSA. V trimming: 6 bases; J trimming: 1 base; junction bases outside the gene matches: 10. The CDR3, as DNA: TGTGCCAGCAGGGCGGGAGGAGGGGGAATCCAAGAGACCCAGTACTTC. Its protein is CASRAGGGGIQETQYF.